This passage covers 12 T cell receptor beta chains from one sample sequenced in a study of T cell clones after liver transplantation. Some clones are missing from TCRdb's copy, which holds only in-frame ones; the method was immunoSEQ multiplex PCR. The data hold 45,000 to 60,000 clones, with roughly 84% observed a single time. The sample here was CD4+ T cells from blood, taken before liver transplant. These receptor sequences come from a human donor who received a liver transplant.

This sequence joins TRBV7-3 and TRBJ2-1; D is ambiguous. CDR1 SGHTA and CDR2 FQGTGA come from the germline V gene. The CDR3 is 13 amino acids. Trimming cost V 0 bases and J 4 bases, with 4 bases left between them. DNA for the CDR3: TGTGCCAGCAGCTTAACTAGATACAATGAGCAGTTCTTC. Encoded protein: CASSLTRYNEQFF.

The chain has TRBV7-2 and TRBJ2-1; D is uncertain. V was pared by 1 base and J by 8 bases, with 9 bases between. Germline V CDR1 and CDR2: SGHTA, FQGNSA. This CDR3 has 13 amino acids. The CDR3 coding sequence is TGTGCCAGCAGCTTAGTGGCCCGCCATGAGCAGTTCTTC. It translates to CASSLVARHEQFF.

This clone was detected once. This chain connects TRBV4-2 to TRBJ2-1, with 13 nucleotides matching TRBD2. CDR1 is LGHNA and CDR2 is YNFKEQ in the germline V gene. V was pared by 0 bases and J by 6 bases, with 11 bases of the junction left unmatched. This CDR3 is built from 19 residues. This chain's CDR3 is CASSQETLRTSGRANEQFF. As DNA, the CDR3 is TGTGCCAGCAGCCAAGAAACCCTTCGCACTAGCGGGAGGGCCAATGAGCAGTTCTTC.

DNA for the CDR3: TGTGCCAGCAGCACTAGGCCGGGACAGGGCTACGAGCAGTACTTC. Its protein is CASSTRPGQGYEQYF. J is TRBJ2-7 and V is TRBV7-8, with TRBD1 matching 9 bases. Trimming cost V 5 bases and J 3 bases; bases outside gene matches: 8. CDR1 is SGHVS, CDR2 FQNEAQ, per germline. The CDR3 runs to 15 residues.

This rearrangement joins TRBV6-1 to TRBJ2-3; 11 nucleotides align to TRBD1. Germline assignment: CDR1 MNHNS and CDR2 SASEGT. Germline trimming cut 7 bases from V and 6 bases from J; bases unmatched to any gene: 3. The CDR3 totals 13 residues. In DNA form, the CDR3 reads TGTGCCAGCAATAGGGACAGGGGGGATACGCAGTATTTT. Amino acids: CASNRDRGDTQYF.

The CDR3 DNA reads TGTGCCAGCAGTGGCGTGGGTGAGGGAGAGACCCAGTACTTC. It codes for CASSGVGEGETQYF. The chain is built from TRBV25-1 and TRBJ2-5; a possible D gene is TRBD2 (5 bases). CDR1 is MGHDK and CDR2 is SYGVNS in the germline V gene. The CDR3 is 14 amino acids. Between the trimmed V and J ends, which lost 4 bases and 4 bases, there was a span of 13 bases.

The chain employs TRBV5-1 and TRBJ2-7, with TRBD1 matching 11 bases. The CDR3 is made up of 14 amino acids. The V segment lost 4 bases and the J segment 2 bases; nucleotides outside the gene matches: 2. Per the germline V gene, CDR1 is SGHRS and CDR2 is YFSETQ. The CDR3 reads CASSRGQGAYEQYF. As DNA, the CDR3 is TGCGCCAGCAGCCGGGGACAGGGGGCCTACGAGCAGTACTTC.

This clone is termed medium-sized. The V gene is TRBV21-1, the J gene TRBJ2-5; the D segment call TRBD2 is taken from the table without a DNA check. TRBV21-1 constitutes a pseudogene. The CDR3 covers 16 residues. As DNA, the CDR3 is TGTGCCAGCAGCAAAGCGCATCCGAGGAGCTGGGAGACCCAGTACTTC. Amino acids: CASSKAHPRSWETQYF.

The chain combines TRBV6-5 with TRBJ1-2, with D possibly TRBD1 on 6 matching bases. The CDR3 is made up of 15 amino acids. The germline V gene has CDR1 MNHEY and CDR2 SVGAGI. Between the trimmed V and J ends, which lost 6 bases and 4 bases, there was a span of 18 bases. CDR3 in amino acids: CASSRTSQGPYGYTF. Here the CDR3 DNA reads TGTGCCAGCAGCCGTACCTCACAGGGACCCTATGGCTACACCTTC.

This sequence joins TRBV5-6 and TRBJ2-1, with TRBD2 matching over 9 bases. Germline values: CDR1 SGHDT, CDR2 YYEEEE. This CDR3 spans 14 amino acids. V shed 0 bases and J 15 bases; nucleotides not matched to a gene: 10. CDR3 DNA sequence: TGTGCCAGCAGCTTGGGTGGTAGCGGGAGTGATAGGTTCTTC. Protein product: CASSLGGSGSDRFF.

The J gene is TRBJ2-6, the V gene TRBV5-6; D is uncertain. V was trimmed by 5 bases and J by 0 bases, leaving 15 bases between them. Germline CDR1 and CDR2: SGHDT and YYEEEE. The CDR3 contains 17 residues. The CDR3, as DNA: TGTGCCAGCAGTTCCCTGGTCGCTTACTCTGGGGCCAACGTCCTGACTTTC. Its protein product is CASSSLVAYSGANVLTF.

The gene calls are TRBV7-9 and TRBJ1-1; no reliable D call. Trimming cost V 8 bases and J 0 bases, with 10 bases left between them. Germline V gene data show CDR1 as SEHNR and CDR2 as FQNEAQ (reference sequence). The CDR3 sequence is 13 residues long. The CDR3 is CASHVVLNTEAFF. The CDR3 nucleotides are TGTGCCAGCCACGTGGTCTTGAACACTGAAGCTTTCTTT.